This TCR beta chain derives from a study of blood T cell repertoires in COVID-19. The CDR3 contains 12 residues. Germline V gene lookup returns CDR1 SGDLS and CDR2 YYNGEE. Trimming took 0 bases from V and 10 from J, leaving 5 bases between them. In the original analysis: Estimates of nucleated cell counts were drawn from the amplification of reference gene primers. This table comes from immunoSEQ multiplex PCR, and its TCRdb copy is limited to in-frame clones, with some not included. Clonal size and the V and J genes are those of that table, whereas D and trimming came from the DNA. The sample includes 300,000 to 400,000 clones, around 87% of them seen just once.

The chain employs TRBV9 and TRBJ1-6; D may be TRBD1 (5 bases). This TCR came from an older woman with COVID-19, enrolled during active disease. The material sequenced was peripheral blood. The CDR3 nucleotides read TGTGCCAGCAGCGTAGAGGGGTCACCCCTCCACTTT. This gives the protein CASSVEGSPLHF.